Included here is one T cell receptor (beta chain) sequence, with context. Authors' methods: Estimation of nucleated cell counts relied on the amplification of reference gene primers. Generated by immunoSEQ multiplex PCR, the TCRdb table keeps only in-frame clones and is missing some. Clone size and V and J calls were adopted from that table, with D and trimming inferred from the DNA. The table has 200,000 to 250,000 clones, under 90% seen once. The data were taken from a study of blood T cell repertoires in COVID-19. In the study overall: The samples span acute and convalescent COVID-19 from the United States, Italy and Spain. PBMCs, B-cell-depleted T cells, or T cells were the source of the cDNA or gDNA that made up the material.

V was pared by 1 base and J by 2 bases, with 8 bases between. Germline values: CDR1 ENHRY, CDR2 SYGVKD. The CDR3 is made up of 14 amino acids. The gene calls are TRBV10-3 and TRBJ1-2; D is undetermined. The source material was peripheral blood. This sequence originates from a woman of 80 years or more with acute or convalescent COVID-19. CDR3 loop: CAISEFRNNYGYTF. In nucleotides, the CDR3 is TGTGCCATCAGTGAGTTCAGAAACAACTATGGCTACACCTTC.